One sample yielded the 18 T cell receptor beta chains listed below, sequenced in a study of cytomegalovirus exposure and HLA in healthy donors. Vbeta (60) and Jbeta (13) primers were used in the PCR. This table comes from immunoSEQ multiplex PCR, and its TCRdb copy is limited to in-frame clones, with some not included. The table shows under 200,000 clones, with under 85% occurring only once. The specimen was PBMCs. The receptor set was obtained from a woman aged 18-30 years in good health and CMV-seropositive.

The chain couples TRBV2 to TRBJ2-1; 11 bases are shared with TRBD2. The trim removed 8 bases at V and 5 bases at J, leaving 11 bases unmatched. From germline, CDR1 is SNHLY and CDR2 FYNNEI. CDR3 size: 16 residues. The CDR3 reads CASHRELGLADNEQFF. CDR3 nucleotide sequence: TGTGCCAGCCATCGAGAACTGGGACTAGCGGACAATGAGCAGTTCTTC. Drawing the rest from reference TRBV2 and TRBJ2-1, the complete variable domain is EPEVTQTPSHQVTQMGQEVILRCVPISNHLYFYWYRQILGQKVEFLVSFYNNEISEKSEIFDDQFSVERPDGSNFTLKIRSTKLEDSAMYFCASHRELGLADNEQFFGPGTRLTVL.

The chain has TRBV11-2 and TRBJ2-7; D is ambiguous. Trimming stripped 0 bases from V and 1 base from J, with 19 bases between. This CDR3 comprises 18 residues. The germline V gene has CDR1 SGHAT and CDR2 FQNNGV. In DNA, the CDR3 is TGTGCCAGCAGCTTAGAGGGCGCCAGATCCTACCCTTCCTACGAGCAGTACTTC. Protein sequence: CASSLEGARSYPSYEQYF.

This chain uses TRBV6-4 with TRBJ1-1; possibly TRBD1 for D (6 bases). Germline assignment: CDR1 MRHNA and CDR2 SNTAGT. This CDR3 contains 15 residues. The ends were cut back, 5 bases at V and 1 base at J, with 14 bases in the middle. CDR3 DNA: TGTGCCAGCAGTCCCTCTCCGGACAGGAACACTGAAGCTTTCTTT. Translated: CASSPSPDRNTEAFF.

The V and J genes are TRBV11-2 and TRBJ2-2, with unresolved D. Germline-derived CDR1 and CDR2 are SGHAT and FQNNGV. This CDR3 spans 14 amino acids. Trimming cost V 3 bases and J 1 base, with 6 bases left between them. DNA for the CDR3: TGTGCCAGCAGCTTCAGTTTGAACACCGGGGAGCTGTTTTTT. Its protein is CASSFSLNTGELFF.

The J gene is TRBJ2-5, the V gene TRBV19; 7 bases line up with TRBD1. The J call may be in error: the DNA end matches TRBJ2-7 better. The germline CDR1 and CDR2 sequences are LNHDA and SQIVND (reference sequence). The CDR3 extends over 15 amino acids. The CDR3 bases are TGTGCCAGTAGTACATACAGGGGCGAAGGAGGCGAGCAGTACTTC. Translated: CASSTYRGEGGEQYF.

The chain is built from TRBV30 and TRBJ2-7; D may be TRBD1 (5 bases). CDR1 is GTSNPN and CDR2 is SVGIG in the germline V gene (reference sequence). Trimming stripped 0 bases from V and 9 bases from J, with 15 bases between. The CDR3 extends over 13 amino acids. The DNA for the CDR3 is TGTGCCTGGAGTGTAGCGTGGGGCGATGCGCAGTACTTC. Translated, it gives CAWSVAWGDAQYF.

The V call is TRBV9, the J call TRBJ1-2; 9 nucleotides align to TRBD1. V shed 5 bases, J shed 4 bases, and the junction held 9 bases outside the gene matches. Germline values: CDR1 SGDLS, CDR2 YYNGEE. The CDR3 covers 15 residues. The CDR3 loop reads CASSPTLTGGYGYTF. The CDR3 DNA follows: TGTGCCAGCAGTCCAACCCTGACAGGGGGCTATGGCTACACCTTC.

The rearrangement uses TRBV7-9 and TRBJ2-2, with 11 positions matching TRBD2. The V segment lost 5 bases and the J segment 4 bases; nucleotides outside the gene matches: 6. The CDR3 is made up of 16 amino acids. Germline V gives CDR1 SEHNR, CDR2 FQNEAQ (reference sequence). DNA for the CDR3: TGTGCCAGCAGCCCTACTAGCGGGGGTGTCACCGGGGAGCTGTTTTTT. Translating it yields CASSPTSGGVTGELFF.

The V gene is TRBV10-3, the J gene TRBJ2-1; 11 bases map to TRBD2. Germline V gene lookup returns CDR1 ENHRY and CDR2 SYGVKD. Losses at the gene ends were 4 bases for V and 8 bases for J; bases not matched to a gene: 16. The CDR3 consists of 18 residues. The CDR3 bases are TGTGCCATCAGTGCCGTGGCTAGCGGGGGGTCGTTTTCACATGAGCAGTTCTTC. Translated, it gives CAISAVASGGSFSHEQFF.

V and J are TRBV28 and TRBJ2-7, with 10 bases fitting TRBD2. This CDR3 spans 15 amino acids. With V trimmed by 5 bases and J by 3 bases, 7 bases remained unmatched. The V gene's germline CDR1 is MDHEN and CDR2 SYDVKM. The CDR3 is CASSPSLAGDYEQYF. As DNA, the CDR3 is TGTGCCAGCAGTCCCTCGCTAGCGGGGGACTACGAGCAGTACTTC.

CDR3 amino acids: CASSQKGQGKSEAFF. CDR3 nucleotides: TGTGCCAGCAGCCAAAAGGGACAGGGGAAGAGTGAAGCTTTCTTT. The chain recombines TRBV7-9 with TRBJ1-1; 10 bases align to TRBD1. V gave up 5 bases and J gave up 7 bases; unmatched junction bases: 10. The germline gives CDR1 SEHNR, CDR2 FQNEAQ (reference sequence). The CDR3 totals 15 residues.

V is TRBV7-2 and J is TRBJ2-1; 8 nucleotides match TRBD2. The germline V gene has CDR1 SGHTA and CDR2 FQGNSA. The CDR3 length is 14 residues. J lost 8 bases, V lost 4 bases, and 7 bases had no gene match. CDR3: CASSSSGGRYEQFF. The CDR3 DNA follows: TGTGCCAGCAGCTCGAGCGGGGGTCGGTATGAGCAGTTCTTC.

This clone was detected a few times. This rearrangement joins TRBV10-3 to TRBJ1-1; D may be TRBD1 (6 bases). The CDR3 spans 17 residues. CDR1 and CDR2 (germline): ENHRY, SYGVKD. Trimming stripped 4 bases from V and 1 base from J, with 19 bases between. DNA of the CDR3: TGTGCCATCAGTGGGTCACCAGACAGGTCCCCGAACACTGAAGCTTTCTTT. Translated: CAISGSPDRSPNTEAFF.

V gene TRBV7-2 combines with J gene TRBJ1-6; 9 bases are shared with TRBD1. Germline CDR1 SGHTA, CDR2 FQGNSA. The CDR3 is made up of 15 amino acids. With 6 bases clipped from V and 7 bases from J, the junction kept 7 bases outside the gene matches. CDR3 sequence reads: CASSTTGGINSPLHF. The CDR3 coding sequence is TGTGCCAGCAGTACTACAGGGGGCATCAATTCACCCCTCCACTTT. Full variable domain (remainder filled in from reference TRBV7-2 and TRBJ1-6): GAGVSQSPSNKVTEKGKDVELRCDPISGHTALYWYRQSLGQGLEFLIYFQGNSAPDKSGLPSDRFSAERTGGSVSTLTIQRTQQEDSAVYLCASSTTGGINSPLHFGNGTRLTVT.

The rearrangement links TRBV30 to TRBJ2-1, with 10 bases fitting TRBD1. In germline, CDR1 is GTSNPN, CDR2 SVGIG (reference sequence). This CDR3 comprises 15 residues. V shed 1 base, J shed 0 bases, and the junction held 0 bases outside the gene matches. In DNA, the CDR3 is TGTGCCTGGAGTGGGACAGGGGGCTCCTACAATGAGCAGTTCTTC. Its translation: CAWSGTGGSYNEQFF. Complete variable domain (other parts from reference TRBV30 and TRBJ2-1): SQTIHQWPATLVQPVGSPLSLECTVEGTSNPNLYWYRQAAGRGLQLLFYSVGIGQISSEVPQNLSASRPQDRQFILSSKKLLLSDSGFYLCAWSGTGGSYNEQFFGPGTRLTVL.

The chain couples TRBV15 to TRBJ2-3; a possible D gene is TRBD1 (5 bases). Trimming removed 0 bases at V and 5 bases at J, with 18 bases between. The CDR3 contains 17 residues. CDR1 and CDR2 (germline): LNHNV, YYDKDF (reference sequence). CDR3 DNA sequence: TGTGCCACCAGCAGAGATGGGGCCCGAACGTTTGGAGATACGCAGTATTTT. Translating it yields CATSRDGARTFGDTQYF.

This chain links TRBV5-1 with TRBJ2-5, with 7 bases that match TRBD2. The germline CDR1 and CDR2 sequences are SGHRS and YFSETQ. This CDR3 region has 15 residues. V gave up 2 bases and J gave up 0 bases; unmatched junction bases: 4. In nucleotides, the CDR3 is TGCGCCAGCAGCTTCCCCCGGGGGGACCAAGAGACCCAGTACTTC. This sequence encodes CASSFPRGDQETQYF.

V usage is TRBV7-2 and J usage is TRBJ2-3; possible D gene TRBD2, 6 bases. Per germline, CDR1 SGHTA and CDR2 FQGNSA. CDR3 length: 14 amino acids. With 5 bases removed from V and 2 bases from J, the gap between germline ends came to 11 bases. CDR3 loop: CASSDVAATDTQYF. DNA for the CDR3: TGTGCCAGCAGCGACGTAGCGGCCACAGATACGCAGTATTTT.